This T cell receptor beta chain emerged from a study of beta chain features in type 1 diabetes. Study context: Cell yields, age and gender were similar between patients and healthy donors.

The CDR3 consists of 13 residues. V lost 0 bases and J lost 6, with 8 bases in between. Germline V CDR1 and CDR2: SGHRS, YFSETQ. Expressed TCRB transcripts were sequenced because the isolated RNA had all been reverse transcribed beforehand. It was found that naive, central memory and regulatory T cell samples averaged approximately 3.6 million reads. Clones were read by immunoSEQ multiplex PCR, and TCRdb kept only the in-frame ones, dropping some. The data contain roughly 350,000 clones, approximately 10% of them singletons. The sequenced sample consisted of naive CD4+ T cells from blood. The chain recombines TRBV5-1 with TRBJ2-3, with D uncertain. The TCR originated in a woman aged 25-40 years in good health. In nucleotides, the CDR3 is TGCGCCAGCAGCTTGGCACCCGGGGATACGCAGTATTTT. Protein product: CASSLAPGDTQYF.